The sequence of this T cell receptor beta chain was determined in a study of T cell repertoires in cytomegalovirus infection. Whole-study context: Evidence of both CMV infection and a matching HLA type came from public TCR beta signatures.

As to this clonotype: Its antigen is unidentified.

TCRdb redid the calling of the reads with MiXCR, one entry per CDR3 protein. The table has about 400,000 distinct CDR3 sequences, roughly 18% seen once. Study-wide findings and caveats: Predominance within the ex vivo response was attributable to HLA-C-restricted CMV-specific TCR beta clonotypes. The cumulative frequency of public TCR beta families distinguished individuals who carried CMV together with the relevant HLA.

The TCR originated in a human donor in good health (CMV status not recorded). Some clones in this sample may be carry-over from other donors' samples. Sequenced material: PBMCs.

The CDR3 here is CASSYQGNTQYF. CDR3 DNA: TGTGCCAGCAGTTACCAGGGGAATACGCAGTATTTT. The chain recombines TRBV27 with TRBJ2-3, with D tentatively TRBD1 (6 bases). Germline V CDR1 and CDR2: MNHEY, SMNVEV (reference sequence). CDR3 length equals 12 residues. V gave up 4 bases and J gave up 7 bases, with 9 bases separating them.